This TCR beta chain was recovered during a study of shared clonotypes between healthy human individuals. Germline V CDR1 and CDR2: SGHRS, YFSETQ. This CDR3 region has 14 residues. The ends were cut back, 6 bases at V and 5 bases at J, with 17 bases in the middle. Method: immunoSEQ multiplex PCR; TCRdb's copy keeps in-frame clones and lacks some. The table lists under 2.5 million clones, just under 95% of them singletons. This chain links TRBV5-1 with TRBJ2-5; D assignment may be TRBD1 or TRBD2 (5 bases each). This receptor was identified in a man between 18 and 29 years old in good health. Some clones in this sample may be carry-over from other donors' samples. Sequenced sample: naive CD4+ T cells from PBMCs. Noted subset: CD45RA+ positively selected. The CDR3 is CASKGLGAGETQYF. DNA of the CDR3: TGCGCCAGCAAGGGTCTCGGGGCAGGGGAGACCCAGTACTTC.